A single sample is the source of the 12 T cell receptor beta chains below, sequenced in a study of T cells in localized non-small cell lung cancer. TCRdb keeps only in-frame clones here, not all; method: immunoSEQ multiplex PCR. The table records 45,000 to 70,000 clones, just over 85% of them present only once. Material: peripheral blood, obtained before any cancer treatment. The source is a woman aged 35 to 75 with stage I lung adenocarcinoma.

The chain links TRBV29-1 to TRBJ1-5; D gene ambiguous. Germline loops: CDR1 SQVTM, CDR2 ANQGSEA. CDR3 length: 14 residues. Trimming removed 5 bases from V and 4 bases from J, with 15 bases in between. The chain's CDR3 is CSVQVGGSNQPQHF. CDR3 nucleotides: TGCAGCGTTCAAGTGGGAGGGAGTAATCAGCCCCAGCATTTT. Together with reference TRBV29-1 and TRBJ1-5, the CDR3 gives the full variable domain: SAVISQKPSRDICQRGTSLTIQCQVDSQVTMMFWYRQQPGQSLTLIATANQGSEATYESGFVIDKFPISRPNLTFSTLTVSNMSPEDSSIYLCSVQVGGSNQPQHFGDGTRLSIL.

This clone was detected once. The rearrangement uses TRBV18 and TRBJ1-1; 10 bases map to TRBD1. The trim removed 8 bases at V and 2 bases at J, leaving 2 bases unmatched. This CDR3 region has 13 residues. CDR1 and CDR2 (germline): KGHSH, LQKENI. This CDR3 is CASATGGNTEAFF. CDR3 DNA: TGTGCCAGCGCGACAGGGGGCAACACTGAAGCTTTCTTT.

The V and J genes are TRBV2 and TRBJ1-1; D possibly corresponds to TRBD1 (6 bases). Trimming cost V 6 bases and J 3 bases, with 11 bases left between them. CDR3 size: 13 residues. From germline, CDR1 is SNHLY and CDR2 FYNNEI. The CDR3 sequence: CASRQGVDTEAFF. CDR3 DNA: TGTGCCAGCAGACAGGGAGTAGACACTGAAGCTTTCTTT.

This clone was detected once. The rearrangement links TRBV10-3 to TRBJ1-2; D unresolved. CDR3 length equals 15 residues. Deletions cut 2 bases from V and 8 bases from J, with 18 bases between. Per the germline V gene, CDR1 is ENHRY and CDR2 is SYGVKD. The CDR3 DNA is TGTGCCATCAGTGAGGGTTCTAGGACGGGAGAGGGCTACACCTTC. It codes for CAISEGSRTGEGYTF.

The chain is built from TRBV6-4 and TRBJ1-1, with TRBD1 matching 7 bases. The ends lost 6 bases at V and 0 bases at J; junction bases unmatched: 4. Germline CDR1 MRHNA, CDR2 SNTAGT. The CDR3 loop spans 14 amino acids. CDR3 in DNA: TGTGCCAGCAGATCTACAGGGGTGAACACTGAAGCTTTCTTT. Residues: CASRSTGVNTEAFF.

V gene TRBV18 combines with J gene TRBJ1-2, with 8 bases aligning to TRBD1. This CDR3 is built from 15 residues. After removal of 3 bases from V and 6 bases from J, the junction contained 9 bases not matched to a gene. Germline loops: CDR1 KGHSH, CDR2 LQKENI. Written as DNA, the CDR3 is TGTGCCAGCTCACCTATGGACAGGGTCTGGCATGGCTACACCTTC. This codes for CASSPMDRVWHGYTF.

The V and J genes are TRBV7-9 and TRBJ1-6; TRBD1 is a possible D gene (5 bases). The CDR3 extends over 15 amino acids. Germline V lookup: CDR1 SEHNR, CDR2 FQNEAQ (reference sequence). Trimming cost V 1 base and J 7 bases, with 11 bases left between them. CDR3 region: CASSLGQGENSPLHF. CDR3 nucleotide sequence: TGTGCCAGCAGCTTAGGCCAGGGAGAAAATTCACCCCTCCACTTT.

This chain uses TRBV29-1 with TRBJ2-5; D is undetermined. Trimming left V 4 bases short and J 6 bases short, with 12 bases between. The germline V gene has CDR1 SQVTM and CDR2 ANQGSEA. CDR3 length: 12 residues. CDR3 DNA sequence: TGCAGCGTTGCAGCGACCTCGCAGACCCAGTACTTC. Translated, it gives CSVAATSQTQYF. The whole variable domain, filled in from reference TRBV29-1 and TRBJ2-5, reads SAVISQKPSRDICQRGTSLTIQCQVDSQVTMMFWYRQQPGQSLTLIATANQGSEATYESGFVIDKFPISRPNLTFSTLTVSNMSPEDSSIYLCSVAATSQTQYFGPGTRLLVL.

The rearrangement joins TRBV11-3 to TRBJ2-3; a weak D match, TRBD2 (6 bases). The length of the CDR3 is 16 residues. Per germline, CDR1 SGHNT and CDR2 YENEEA. V was pared by 5 bases and J by 4 bases, with 19 bases between. The CDR3 DNA reads TGTGCCAGCAGCCCCGGGACTTTAGGGTCCGCAGATACGCAGTATTTT. Protein product: CASSPGTLGSADTQYF.

The V and J genes are TRBV19 and TRBJ2-5; D is perhaps TRBD2 (5 bases). Trimming took off 4 bases at V and 4 bases at J, with 10 bases between the two ends. Germline V CDR1 and CDR2: LNHDA, SQIVND (reference sequence). The CDR3 extends over 13 amino acids. CDR3 coding DNA: TGTGCCAGTAGTACCAGCCGGGGAGAGACCCAGTACTTC. It encodes CASSTSRGETQYF. Combining the CDR3 with reference TRBV19 and TRBJ2-5 gives the whole variable domain DGGITQSPKYLFRKEGQNVTLSCEQNLNHDAMYWYRQDPGQGLRLIYYSQIVNDFQKGDIAEGYSVSREKKESFPLTVTSAQKNPTAFYLCASSTSRGETQYFGPGTRLLVL.

The rearrangement uses TRBV6-5 and TRBJ2-1; TRBD2 might be the D (7 bases). Germline-derived CDR1 and CDR2 are MNHEY and SVGAGI. CDR3 size: 14 residues. V was clipped by 6 bases and J by 4 bases, with 13 bases between them. The CDR3 spells CASSLGGLYNEQFF. Written as DNA, the CDR3 is TGTGCCAGCAGCCTGGGGGGGCTTTACAATGAGCAGTTCTTC.

This clone was seen a single time. The rearrangement uses TRBV19 and TRBJ2-3; unclear D gene. This CDR3 spans 13 amino acids. V was clipped by 4 bases and J by 1 base, with 6 bases between them. CDR1 is LNHDA and CDR2 is SQIVND in the germline V gene (reference sequence). The CDR3 region is CASSNTGTDTQYF. As DNA, the CDR3 is TGTGCCAGTAGTAACACCGGCACAGATACGCAGTATTTT.